This TCR beta chain was profiled in a study of blood T cells in healthy people across ages. Together with a sample-barcoded 5' primer, a J-beta primer mix was included in a second PCR lasting roughly 6 to 12 cycles. TCRdb used MiXCR to reprocess the 5' RACE reads, holding one entry per CDR3 protein. Here the sample spans approximately 960,000 distinct CDR3 sequences, 25% to 35% being singletons. Germline V gene data show CDR1 as DFQATT and CDR2 as SNEGSKA (reference sequence). The length of the CDR3 is 14 residues. V was trimmed by 3 bases and J by 2 bases, leaving 14 bases between them. Peripheral blood samples of 9 to 10 milliliters were drawn from each donor. This clonotype was counted between two and nine times. Its specificity is unknown. Study-wide points: While age rose, TCR beta diversity per million T cells dropped in a roughly linear way.

These records were also assigned to another study, of T cells of mothers and their children.

Input material: blood. The sequence came from a middle-aged woman in good health. The chain recombines TRBV20-1 with TRBJ2-7; unclear D gene. CDR3 residues: CSASVGGGPYEQYF. In DNA, the CDR3 is TGCAGTGCTAGTGTAGGTGGCGGCCCCTACGAGCAGTACTTC.